This T cell receptor (beta chain) was identified in a study of beta chain features in type 1 diabetes. Study results and caveats: Among patients with Type 1 diabetes, TCRB CDR3s were moderately but significantly shorter in every one of the four CD4+ subsets. The study found that naive, central memory and Treg TCRB repertoires appeared more similar in patients than in healthy donors. A potential PCR bias toward shorter templates would be equal in patient and control samples.

Germline V gene lookup returns CDR1 MDHEN and CDR2 SYDVKM. This CDR3 is 16 amino acids long. V gave up 2 bases and J gave up 2 bases, with 13 bases separating them. To note about this clone: The antigen is unknown.

Every isolated RNA sample was fully reverse transcribed, so sequencing captured expressed TCRB transcripts. Assay used: immunoSEQ multiplex PCR; TCRdb lists only in-frame clones, some missing. The sample lists about 45,000 clones, 51% occurring once. This chain uses TRBV28 with TRBJ1-5; D possibly corresponds to TRBD1 (5 bases). The sequence came from a woman between 18 and 30 years old in good health. The sample comprised Tregs from blood. CDR3 DNA: TGTGCCAGCAGTTTAGGGGGGTTGGAGCGCAATCAGCCCCAGCATTTT. Protein product: CASSLGGLERNQPQHF.